There are a few counts of the clone carrying this TCR beta chain. Antigen: not known. This CDR3 has 19 amino acids. Trimming cost V 3 bases and J 0 bases; bases outside gene matches: 17. CDR1 and CDR2 (germline): KGHSH, LQKENI. The study ran its PCR with 60 Vbeta and 13 Jbeta primers. Repertoires were generated with immunoSEQ multiplex PCR, while TCRdb's copy carries only in-frame clones and drops some. The table records fewer than 200,000 clones, 68% of them present only once. This specimen comes from a study of cytomegalovirus exposure and HLA in healthy donors. Turning to the study itself: Early on, a data release was issued that held 80 million to 90 million unique TCRs from HLA-typed donors. Study results and limitations: Sequencing likely generated an artifact that appeared as a cluster of highly shared sequence variants.

This sequence joins TRBV18 and TRBJ2-7; 7 nucleotides line up with TRBD1. Sequenced input: PBMCs. This TCR was sampled from a man aged 45 to 65 in good health and CMV-seronegative. The CDR3 is CASSPNPGQLFEDSYEQYF. CDR3 coding DNA: TGTGCCAGCTCACCGAATCCGGGACAGTTATTCGAGGACTCCTACGAGCAGTACTTC.